This T cell receptor beta chain was profiled in a study of blood T cell repertoires in COVID-19. Overall study: Researchers got acute and convalescent COVID-19 samples from the United States, Italy and Spain. The analysed material was cDNA or gDNA that came from T cells, B-cell-depleted T cells, or PBMCs.

Germline lookup yields CDR1 SGHTA and CDR2 FQGNSA. The CDR3 sequence is 14 residues long. V lost 2 bases and J lost 4, with 11 bases in between. Some clones are missing from TCRdb's copy, which holds only in-frame ones; the method was immunoSEQ multiplex PCR. Among about 140,000 clones listed, about 80% were seen once. This TCR came from a man aged 55 to 69 with acute or convalescent COVID-19. The sample was peripheral blood. This chain uses TRBV7-2 with TRBJ1-2; a possible D gene is TRBD1 (5 bases). The CDR3 nucleotides are TGTGCCAGCAGCTTACCCCCGACAGCCTATGGCTACACCTTC. It is translated as CASSLPPTAYGYTF. Complete variable domain (other parts from reference TRBV7-2 and TRBJ1-2): GAGVSQSPSNKVTEKGKDVELRCDPISGHTALYWYRQSLGQGLEFLIYFQGNSAPDKSGLPSDRFSAERTGGSVSTLTIQRTQQEDSAVYLCASSLPPTAYGYTFGSGTRLTVV.